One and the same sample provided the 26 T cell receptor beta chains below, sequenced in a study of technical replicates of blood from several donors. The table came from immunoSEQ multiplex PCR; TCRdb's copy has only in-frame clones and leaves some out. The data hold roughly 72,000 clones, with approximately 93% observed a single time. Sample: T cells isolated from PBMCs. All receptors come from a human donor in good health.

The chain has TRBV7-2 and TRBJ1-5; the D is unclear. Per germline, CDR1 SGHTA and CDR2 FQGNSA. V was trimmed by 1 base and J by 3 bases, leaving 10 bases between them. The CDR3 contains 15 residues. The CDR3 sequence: CASSLVARVNQPQHF. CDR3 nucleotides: TGTGCCAGCAGCTTAGTTGCCCGGGTCAATCAGCCCCAGCATTTT.

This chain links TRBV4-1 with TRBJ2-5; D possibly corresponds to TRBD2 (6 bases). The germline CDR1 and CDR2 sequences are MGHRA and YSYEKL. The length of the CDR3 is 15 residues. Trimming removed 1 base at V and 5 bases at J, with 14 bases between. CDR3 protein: CASSQAGREKETQYF. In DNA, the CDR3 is TGCGCCAGCAGCCAAGCGGGTCGGGAGAAGGAGACCCAGTACTTC.

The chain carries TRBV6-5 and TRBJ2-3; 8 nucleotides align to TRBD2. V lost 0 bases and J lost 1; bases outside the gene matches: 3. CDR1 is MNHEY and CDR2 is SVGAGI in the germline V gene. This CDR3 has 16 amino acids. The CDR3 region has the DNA TGTGCCAGCAGTTACTCTAGCGGGACGGGCACAGATACGCAGTATTTT. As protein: CASSYSSGTGTDTQYF.

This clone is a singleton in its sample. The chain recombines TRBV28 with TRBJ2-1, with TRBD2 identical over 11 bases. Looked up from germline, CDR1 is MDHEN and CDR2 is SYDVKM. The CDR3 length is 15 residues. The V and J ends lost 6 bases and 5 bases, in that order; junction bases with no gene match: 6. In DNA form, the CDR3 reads TGTGCCAGCAGATCCGGGACTAGCGGCCACAATGAGCAGTTCTTC. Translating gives CASRSGTSGHNEQFF.

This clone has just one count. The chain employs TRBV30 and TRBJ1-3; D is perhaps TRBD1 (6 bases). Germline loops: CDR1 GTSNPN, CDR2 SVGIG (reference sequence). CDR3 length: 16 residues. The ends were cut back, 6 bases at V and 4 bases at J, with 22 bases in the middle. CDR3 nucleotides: TGTGCCTGTTCACGGGATGGGGAGGGGGAAGGAAACACCATATATTTT. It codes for CACSRDGEGEGNTIYF.

The CDR3 protein is CASSPLGGNIQYF. The CDR3 region has the DNA TGTGCCAGCAGTCCCCTCGGGGGAAACATTCAGTACTTC. The chain recombines TRBV27 with TRBJ2-4; D may be TRBD2 (6 bases). V was trimmed by 5 bases and J by 6 bases, leaving 11 bases between them. This CDR3 region has 13 residues. Germline V gene data show CDR1 as MNHEY and CDR2 as SMNVEV (reference sequence).

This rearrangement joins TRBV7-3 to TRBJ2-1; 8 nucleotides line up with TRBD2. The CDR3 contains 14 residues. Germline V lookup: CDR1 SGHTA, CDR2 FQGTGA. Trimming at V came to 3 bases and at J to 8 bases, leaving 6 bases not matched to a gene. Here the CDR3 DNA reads TGTGCCAGCAGCTTTAAACCGGGACTAGATGAGCAGTTCTTC. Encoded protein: CASSFKPGLDEQFF.

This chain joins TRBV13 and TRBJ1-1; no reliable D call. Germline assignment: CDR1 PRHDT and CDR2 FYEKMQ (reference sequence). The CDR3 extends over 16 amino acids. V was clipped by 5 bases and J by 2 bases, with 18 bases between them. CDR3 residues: CASSPPWTGENTEAFF. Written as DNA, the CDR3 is TGTGCCAGCAGCCCACCCTGGACGGGAGAAAACACTGAAGCTTTCTTT.

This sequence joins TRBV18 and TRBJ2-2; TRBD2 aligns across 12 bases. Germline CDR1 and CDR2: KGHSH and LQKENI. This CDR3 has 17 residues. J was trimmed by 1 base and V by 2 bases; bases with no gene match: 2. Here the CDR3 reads CASSPRLAGENTGELFF. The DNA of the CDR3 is TGTGCCAGCTCACCAAGACTAGCGGGAGAGAACACCGGGGAGCTGTTTTTT.

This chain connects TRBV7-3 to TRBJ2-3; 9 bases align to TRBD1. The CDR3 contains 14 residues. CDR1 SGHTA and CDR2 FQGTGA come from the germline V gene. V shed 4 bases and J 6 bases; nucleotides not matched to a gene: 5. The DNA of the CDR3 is TGTGCCAGCAGCTCCGGGACAGGGTGGGATACGCAGTATTTT. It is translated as CASSSGTGWDTQYF.

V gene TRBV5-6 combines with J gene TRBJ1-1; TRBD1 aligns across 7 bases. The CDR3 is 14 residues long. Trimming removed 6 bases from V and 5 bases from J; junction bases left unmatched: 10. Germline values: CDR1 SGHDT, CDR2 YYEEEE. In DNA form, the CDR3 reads TGTGCCAGCACTCCTTGGTCAGGGGGGACTGAAGCTTTCTTT. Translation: CASTPWSGGTEAFF. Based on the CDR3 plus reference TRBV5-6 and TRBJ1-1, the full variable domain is DAGVTQSPTHLIKTRGQQVTLRCSPKSGHDTVSWYQQALGQGPQFIFQYYEEEERQRGNFPDRFSGHQFPNYSSELNVNALLLGDSALYLCASTPWSGGTEAFFGQGTRLTVV.

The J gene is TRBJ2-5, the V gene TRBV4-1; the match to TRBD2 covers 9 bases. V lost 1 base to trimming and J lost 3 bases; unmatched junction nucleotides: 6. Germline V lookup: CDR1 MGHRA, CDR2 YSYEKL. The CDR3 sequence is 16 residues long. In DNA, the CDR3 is TGCGCCAGCAGCCAAGTAGGCGGACTAGCGAAAGAGACCCAGTACTTC. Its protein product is CASSQVGGLAKETQYF.

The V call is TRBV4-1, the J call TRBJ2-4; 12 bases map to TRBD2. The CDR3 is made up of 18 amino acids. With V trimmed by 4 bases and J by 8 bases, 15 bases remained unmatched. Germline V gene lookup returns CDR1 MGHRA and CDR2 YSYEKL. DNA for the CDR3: TGCGCCAGCAGCCCCTCGAAGACTAGCGGGAGAGGAGCATACATTCAGTACTTC. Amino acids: CASSPSKTSGRGAYIQYF.

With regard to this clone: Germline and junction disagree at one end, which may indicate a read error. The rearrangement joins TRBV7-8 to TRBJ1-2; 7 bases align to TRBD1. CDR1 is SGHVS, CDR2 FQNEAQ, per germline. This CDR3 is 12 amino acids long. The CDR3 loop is CASSPEGGQAFF. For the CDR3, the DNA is TGTGCCAGCAGCCCCGAGGGAGGACAGGCCTTCTTC.

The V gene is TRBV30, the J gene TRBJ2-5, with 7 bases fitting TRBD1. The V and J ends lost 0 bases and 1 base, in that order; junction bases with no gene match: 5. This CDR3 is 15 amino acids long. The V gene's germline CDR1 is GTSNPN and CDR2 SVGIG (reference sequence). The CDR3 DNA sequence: TGTGCCTGGAGTGTAGGGGGCAGGTCCCAAGAGACCCAGTACTTC. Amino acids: CAWSVGGRSQETQYF.

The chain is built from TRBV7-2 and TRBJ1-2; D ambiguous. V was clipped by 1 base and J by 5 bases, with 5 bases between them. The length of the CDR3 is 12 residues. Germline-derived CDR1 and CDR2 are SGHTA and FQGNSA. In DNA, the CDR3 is TGTGCCAGCAGCTTAGTAACTTATGGCTACACCTTC. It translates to CASSLVTYGYTF.

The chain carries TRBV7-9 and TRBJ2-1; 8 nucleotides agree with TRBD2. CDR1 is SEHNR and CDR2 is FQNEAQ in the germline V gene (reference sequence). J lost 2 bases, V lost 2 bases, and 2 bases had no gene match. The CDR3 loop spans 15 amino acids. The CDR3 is CASSLSLAAYNEQFF. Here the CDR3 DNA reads TGTGCCAGCAGCTTATCACTAGCGGCCTACAATGAGCAGTTCTTC.

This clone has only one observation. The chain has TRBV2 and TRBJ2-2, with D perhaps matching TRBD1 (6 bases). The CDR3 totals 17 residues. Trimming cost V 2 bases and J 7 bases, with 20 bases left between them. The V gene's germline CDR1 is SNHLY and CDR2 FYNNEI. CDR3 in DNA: TGTGCCAGCAGTGAAAGCACAGGGCAATTGGGTAACGGGGAGCTGTTTTTT. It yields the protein CASSESTGQLGNGELFF.

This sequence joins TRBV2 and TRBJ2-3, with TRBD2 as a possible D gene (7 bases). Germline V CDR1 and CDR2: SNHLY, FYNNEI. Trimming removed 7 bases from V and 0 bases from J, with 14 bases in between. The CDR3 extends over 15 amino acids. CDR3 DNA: TGTGCCAGCAACCAAGGGGGGGCTAGCACAGATACGCAGTATTTT. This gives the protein CASNQGGASTDTQYF.

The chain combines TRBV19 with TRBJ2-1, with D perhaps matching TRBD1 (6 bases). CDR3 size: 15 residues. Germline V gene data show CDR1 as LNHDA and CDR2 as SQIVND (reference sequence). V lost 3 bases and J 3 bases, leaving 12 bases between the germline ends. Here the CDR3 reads CASSIGQGNYNEQFF. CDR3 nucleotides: TGTGCCAGTAGTATCGGTCAGGGGAACTACAATGAGCAGTTCTTC.

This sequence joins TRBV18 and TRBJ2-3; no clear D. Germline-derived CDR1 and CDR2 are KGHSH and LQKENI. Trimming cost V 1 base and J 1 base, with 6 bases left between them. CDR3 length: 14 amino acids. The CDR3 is CASSPLAGTDTQYF. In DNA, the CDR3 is TGTGCCAGCTCACCACTAGCAGGCACAGATACGCAGTATTTT.

CDR3 loop: CASSVSGGSYEQYF. The CDR3 DNA reads TGCGCCAGCAGCGTCTCGGGGGGATCATACGAGCAGTACTTC. V and J are TRBV5-1 and TRBJ2-7; 7 bases map to TRBD2. Trimming at V came to 4 bases and at J to 4 bases, leaving 8 bases not matched to a gene. CDR3 length: 14 amino acids. Germline V lookup: CDR1 SGHRS, CDR2 YFSETQ.

As DNA, the CDR3 is TGTGCCAGCAGCAAAGGGGGGACAGTCACAGATACGCAGTATTTT. This sequence encodes CASSKGGTVTDTQYF. The rearrangement uses TRBV21-1 and TRBJ2-3; the table's D gene call, TRBD1, was not cross checked with the DNA. TRBV21-1 is shown as a pseudogene. The CDR3 is made up of 15 amino acids.

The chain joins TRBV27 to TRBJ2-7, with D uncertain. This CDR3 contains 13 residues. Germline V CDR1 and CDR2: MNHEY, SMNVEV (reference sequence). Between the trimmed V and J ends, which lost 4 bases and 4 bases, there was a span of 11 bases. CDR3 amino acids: CASSSTQVYEQYF. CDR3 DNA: TGTGCCAGCAGTTCAACGCAGGTTTACGAGCAGTACTTC.

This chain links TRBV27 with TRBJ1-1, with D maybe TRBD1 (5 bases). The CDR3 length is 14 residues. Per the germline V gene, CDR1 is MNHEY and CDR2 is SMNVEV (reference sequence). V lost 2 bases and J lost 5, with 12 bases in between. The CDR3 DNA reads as TGTGCCAGCAGTTTAGCCAGGGTGGGGACTGAAGCTTTCTTT. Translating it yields CASSLARVGTEAFF.

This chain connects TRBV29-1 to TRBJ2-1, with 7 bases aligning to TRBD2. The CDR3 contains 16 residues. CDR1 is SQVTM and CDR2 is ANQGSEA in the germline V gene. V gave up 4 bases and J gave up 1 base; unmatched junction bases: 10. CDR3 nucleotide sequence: TGCAGCGTTGCCGCGCCAGGGAGGGGTTCCTACAATGAGCAGTTCTTC. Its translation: CSVAAPGRGSYNEQFF.